The 2 T cell receptor beta chains in this list originate from one sample, sequenced in a study of blood T cell repertoires in COVID-19. Assay: immunoSEQ multiplex PCR; the TCRdb copy retains only in-frame clones and omits some. This table has approximately 300,000 clones, around 80% appearing once. What was sequenced was peripheral blood. These receptors were collected from a woman in her forties or fifties with acute or convalescent COVID-19.

The V gene is TRBV7-9, the J gene TRBJ2-5, with 10 positions matching TRBD1. The CDR3 sequence is 15 residues long. J gave up 2 bases and V 4 bases, and 4 bases lay outside the gene matches. Per germline, CDR1 SEHNR and CDR2 FQNEAQ (reference sequence). The CDR3 protein is CASSWGQGLQETQYF. For the CDR3, the DNA is TGTGCCAGCAGCTGGGGACAGGGGCTTCAAGAGACCCAGTACTTC. The entire variable domain, with the rest obtained from reference TRBV7-9 and TRBJ2-5, is as follows: DTGVSQNPRHKITKRGQNVTFRCDPISEHNRLYWYRQTLGQGPEFLTYFQNEAQLEKSRLLSDRFSAERPKGSFSTLEIQRTEQGDSAMYLCASSWGQGLQETQYFGPGTRLLVL.

The V and J genes are TRBV5-4 and TRBJ2-3; 8 nucleotides agree with TRBD2. Germline V gives CDR1 SGHNT, CDR2 YYREEE (reference sequence). The CDR3 length is 15 residues. V was clipped by 1 base and J by 3 bases; unmatched bases: 4. The CDR3 nucleotides are TGTGCCAGCAGCTTGAAAAGCGGGGGAACAGATACGCAGTATTTT. Translating gives CASSLKSGGTDTQYF.